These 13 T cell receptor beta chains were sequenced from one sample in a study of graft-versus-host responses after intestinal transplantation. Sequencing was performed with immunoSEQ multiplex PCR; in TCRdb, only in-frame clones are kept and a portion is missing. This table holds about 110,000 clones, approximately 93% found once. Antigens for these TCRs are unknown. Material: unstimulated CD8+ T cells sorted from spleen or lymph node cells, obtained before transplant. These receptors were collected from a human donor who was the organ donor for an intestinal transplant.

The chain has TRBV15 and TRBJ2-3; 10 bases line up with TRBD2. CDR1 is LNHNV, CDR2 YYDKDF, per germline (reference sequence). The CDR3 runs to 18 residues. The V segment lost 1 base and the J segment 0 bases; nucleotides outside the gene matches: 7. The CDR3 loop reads CATSRVLAGPSSTDTQYF. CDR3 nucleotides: TGTGCCACCAGCAGAGTACTAGCGGGGCCGTCTAGCACAGATACGCAGTATTTT.

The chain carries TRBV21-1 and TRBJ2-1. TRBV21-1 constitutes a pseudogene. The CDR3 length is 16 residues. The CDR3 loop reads CASSPIILLRAEEQFF. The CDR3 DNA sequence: TGTGCCAGCAGCCCGATTATTCTCTTGCGTGCAGAGGAGCAGTTCTTC.

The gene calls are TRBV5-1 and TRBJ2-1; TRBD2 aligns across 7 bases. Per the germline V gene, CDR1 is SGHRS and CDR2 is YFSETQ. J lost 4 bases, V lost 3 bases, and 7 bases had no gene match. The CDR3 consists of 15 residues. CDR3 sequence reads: CASSSREPQYNEQFF. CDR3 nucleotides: TGCGCCAGCAGCTCGCGGGAGCCCCAATACAATGAGCAGTTCTTC.

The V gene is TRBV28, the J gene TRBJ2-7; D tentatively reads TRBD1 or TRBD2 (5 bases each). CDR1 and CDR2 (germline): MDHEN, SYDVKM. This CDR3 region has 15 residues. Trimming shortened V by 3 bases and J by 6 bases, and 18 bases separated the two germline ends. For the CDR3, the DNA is TGTGCCAGCAGTTTTGGGCCGGGGCCGGCGCGCGAGCAGTACTTC. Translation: CASSFGPGPAREQYF.

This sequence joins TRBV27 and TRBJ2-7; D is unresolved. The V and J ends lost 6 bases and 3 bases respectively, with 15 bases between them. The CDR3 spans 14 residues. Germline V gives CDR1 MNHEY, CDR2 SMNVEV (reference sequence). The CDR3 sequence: CASRKVTESYEQYF. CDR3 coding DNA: TGTGCCAGCAGGAAAGTAACAGAGAGCTACGAGCAGTACTTC.

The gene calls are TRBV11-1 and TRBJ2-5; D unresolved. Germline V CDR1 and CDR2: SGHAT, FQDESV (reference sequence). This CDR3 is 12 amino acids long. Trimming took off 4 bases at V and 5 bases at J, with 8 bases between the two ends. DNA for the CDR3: TGTGCCAGCAGCTCCATCGGGGAGACCCAGTACTTC. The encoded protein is CASSSIGETQYF. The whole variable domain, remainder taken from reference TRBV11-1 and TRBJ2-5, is EAEVAQSPRYKITEKSQAVAFWCDPISGHATLYWYRQILGQGPELLVQFQDESVVDDSQLPKDRFSAERLKGVDSTLKIQPAELGDSAMYLCASSSIGETQYFGPGTRLLVL.

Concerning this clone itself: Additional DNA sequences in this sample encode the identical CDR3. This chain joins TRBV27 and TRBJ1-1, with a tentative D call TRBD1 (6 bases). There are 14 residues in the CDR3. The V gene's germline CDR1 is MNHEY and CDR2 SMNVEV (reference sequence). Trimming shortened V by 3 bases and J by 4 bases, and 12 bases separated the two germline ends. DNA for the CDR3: TGTGCCAGCAGTTTTAGGGGGGGAGGCACTGAAGCTTTCTTT. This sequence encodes CASSFRGGGTEAFF.

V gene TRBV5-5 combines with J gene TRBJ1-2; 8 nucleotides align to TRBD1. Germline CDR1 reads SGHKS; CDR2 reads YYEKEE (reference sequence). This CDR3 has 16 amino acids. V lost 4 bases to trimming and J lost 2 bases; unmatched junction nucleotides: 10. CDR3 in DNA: TGTGCCAGCAGCCCTAAGCGACAGGGGAGGAACTATGGCTACACCTTC. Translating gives CASSPKRQGRNYGYTF.

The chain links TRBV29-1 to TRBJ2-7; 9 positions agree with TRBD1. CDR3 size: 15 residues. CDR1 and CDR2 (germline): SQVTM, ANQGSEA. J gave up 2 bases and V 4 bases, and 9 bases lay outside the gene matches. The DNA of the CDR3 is TGCAGCGTTGTGATCCCGGACAGGGGACCCTACGAGCAGTACTTC. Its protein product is CSVVIPDRGPYEQYF.

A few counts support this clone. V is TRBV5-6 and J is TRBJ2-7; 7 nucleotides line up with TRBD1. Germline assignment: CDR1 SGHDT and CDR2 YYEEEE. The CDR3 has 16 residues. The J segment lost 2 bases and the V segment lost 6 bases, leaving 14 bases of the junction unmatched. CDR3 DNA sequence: TGTGCCAGCACCTTAAACCGCCGGGACAGCCCCTACGAGCAGTACTTC. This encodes CASTLNRRDSPYEQYF.

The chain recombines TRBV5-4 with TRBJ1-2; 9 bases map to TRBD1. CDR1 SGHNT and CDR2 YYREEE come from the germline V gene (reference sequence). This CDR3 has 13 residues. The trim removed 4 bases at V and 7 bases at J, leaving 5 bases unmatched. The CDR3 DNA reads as TGTGCCAGCAGCCCCGGGACAGGGTTTGGCTACACCTTC. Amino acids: CASSPGTGFGYTF.

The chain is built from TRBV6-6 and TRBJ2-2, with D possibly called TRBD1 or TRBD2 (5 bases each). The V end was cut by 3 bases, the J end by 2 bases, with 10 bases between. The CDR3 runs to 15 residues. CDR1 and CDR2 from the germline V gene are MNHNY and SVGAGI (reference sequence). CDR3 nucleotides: TGTGCCAGCAGTTATTACGGGACCAACACCGGGGAGCTGTTTTTT. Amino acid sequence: CASSYYGTNTGELFF.

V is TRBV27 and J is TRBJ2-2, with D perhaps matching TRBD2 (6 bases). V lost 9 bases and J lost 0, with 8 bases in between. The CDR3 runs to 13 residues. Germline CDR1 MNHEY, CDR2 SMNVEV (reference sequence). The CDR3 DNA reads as TGTGCCAGTGGAGGGACGAACACCGGGGAGCTGTTTTTT. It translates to CASGGTNTGELFF.